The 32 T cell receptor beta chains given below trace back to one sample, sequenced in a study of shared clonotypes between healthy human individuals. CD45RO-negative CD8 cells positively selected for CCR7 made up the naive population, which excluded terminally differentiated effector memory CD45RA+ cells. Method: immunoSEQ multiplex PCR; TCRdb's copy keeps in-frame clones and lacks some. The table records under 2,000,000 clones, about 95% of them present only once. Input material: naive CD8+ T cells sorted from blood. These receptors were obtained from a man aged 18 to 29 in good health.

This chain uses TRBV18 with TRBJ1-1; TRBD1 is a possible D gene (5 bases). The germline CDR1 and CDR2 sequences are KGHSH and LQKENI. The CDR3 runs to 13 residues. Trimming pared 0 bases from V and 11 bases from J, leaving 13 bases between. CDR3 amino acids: CASSPPLQGEAFF. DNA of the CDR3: TGTGCCAGCTCACCACCCCTCCAGGGTGAGGCTTTCTTT.

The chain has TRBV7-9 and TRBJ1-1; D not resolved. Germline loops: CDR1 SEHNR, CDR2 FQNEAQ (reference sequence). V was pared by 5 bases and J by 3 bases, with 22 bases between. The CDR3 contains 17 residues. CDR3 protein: CASSPMISTREDTEAFF. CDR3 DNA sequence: TGTGCCAGCAGCCCGATGATAAGTACAAGGGAGGACACTGAAGCTTTCTTT.

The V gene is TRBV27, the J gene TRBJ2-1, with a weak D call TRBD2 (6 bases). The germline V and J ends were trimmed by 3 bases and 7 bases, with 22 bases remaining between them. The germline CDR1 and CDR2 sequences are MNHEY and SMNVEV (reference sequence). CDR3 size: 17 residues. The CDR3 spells CASSFILAGRTQNEQFF. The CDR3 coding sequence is TGTGCCAGCAGTTTCATTCTGGCGGGACGGACCCAAAATGAGCAGTTCTTC.

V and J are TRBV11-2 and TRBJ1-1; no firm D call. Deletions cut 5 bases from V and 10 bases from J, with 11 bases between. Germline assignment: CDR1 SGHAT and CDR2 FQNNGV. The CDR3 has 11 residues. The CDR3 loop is CASSAIKGAFF. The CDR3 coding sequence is TGTGCCAGCAGCGCCATAAAAGGAGCTTTCTTT.

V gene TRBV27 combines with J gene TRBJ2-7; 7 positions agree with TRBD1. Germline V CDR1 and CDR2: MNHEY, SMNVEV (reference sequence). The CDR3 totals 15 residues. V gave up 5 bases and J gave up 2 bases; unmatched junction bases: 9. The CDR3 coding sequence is TGTGCCAGCAGTCCGGCCATGGGACAGACCTACGAGCAGTACTTC. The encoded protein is CASSPAMGQTYEQYF.

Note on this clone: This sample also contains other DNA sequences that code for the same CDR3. CDR3: CSAREVDTQYF. The CDR3 DNA reads as TGCAGTGCGAGGGAAGTTGATACGCAGTATTTT. The chain joins TRBV20-1 to TRBJ2-3; maybe TRBD2 (5 bases). This CDR3 is built from 11 residues. Germline V CDR1 and CDR2: DFQATT, SNEGSKA (reference sequence). V lost 6 bases, J lost 6 bases, and 10 bases lay in between.

CDR3 protein: CASSLTGGPNTGELFF. CDR3 bases: TGTGCCAGCAGTTTGACAGGGGGGCCGAACACCGGGGAGCTGTTTTTT. The chain combines TRBV28 with TRBJ2-2, with TRBD1 identical over 9 bases. Germline loops: CDR1 MDHEN, CDR2 SYDVKM. This CDR3 has 16 residues. The J segment lost 0 bases and the V segment lost 3 bases, leaving 2 bases of the junction unmatched.

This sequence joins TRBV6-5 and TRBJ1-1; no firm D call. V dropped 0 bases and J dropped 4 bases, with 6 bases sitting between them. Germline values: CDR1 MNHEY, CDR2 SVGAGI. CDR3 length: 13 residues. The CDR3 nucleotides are TGTGCCAGCAGTTACTCCTTCATCACTGAAGCTTTCTTT. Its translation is CASSYSFITEAFF.

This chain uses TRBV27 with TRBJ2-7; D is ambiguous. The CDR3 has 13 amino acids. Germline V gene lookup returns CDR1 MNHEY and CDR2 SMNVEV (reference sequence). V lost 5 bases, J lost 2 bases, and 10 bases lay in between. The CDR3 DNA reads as TGTGCCAGCAGTCCCTCGGACGCCTACGAGCAGTACTTC. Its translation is CASSPSDAYEQYF.

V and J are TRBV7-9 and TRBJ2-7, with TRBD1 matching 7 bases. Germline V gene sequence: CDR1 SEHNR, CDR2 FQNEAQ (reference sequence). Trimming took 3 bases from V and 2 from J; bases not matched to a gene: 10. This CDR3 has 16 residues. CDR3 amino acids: CASSLIPGQPTYEQYF. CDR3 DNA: TGTGCCAGCAGCTTGATCCCGGGACAGCCGACCTACGAGCAGTACTTC. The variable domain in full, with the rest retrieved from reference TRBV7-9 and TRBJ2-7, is DTGVSQNPRHKITKRGQNVTFRCDPISEHNRLYWYRQTLGQGPEFLTYFQNEAQLEKSRLLSDRFSAERPKGSFSTLEIQRTEQGDSAMYLCASSLIPGQPTYEQYFGPGTRLTVT.

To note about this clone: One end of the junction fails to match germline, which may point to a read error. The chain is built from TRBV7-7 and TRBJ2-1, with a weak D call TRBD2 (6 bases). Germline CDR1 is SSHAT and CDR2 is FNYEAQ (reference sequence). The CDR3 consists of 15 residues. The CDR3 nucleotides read TGTGCTAGCAGCTTAGACGGGGGAGCTTACAATGAGCAGTTCTTC. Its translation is CASSLDGGAYNEQFF.

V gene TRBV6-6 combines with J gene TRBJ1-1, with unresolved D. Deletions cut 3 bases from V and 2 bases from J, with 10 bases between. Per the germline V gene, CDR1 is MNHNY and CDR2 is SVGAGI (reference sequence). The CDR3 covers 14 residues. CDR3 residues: CASSYTPGNTEAFF. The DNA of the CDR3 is TGTGCCAGCAGTTATACCCCAGGTAACACTGAAGCTTTCTTT.

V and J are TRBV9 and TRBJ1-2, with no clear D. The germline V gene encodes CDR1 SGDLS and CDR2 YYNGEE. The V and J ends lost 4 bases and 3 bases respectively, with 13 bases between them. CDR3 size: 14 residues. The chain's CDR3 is CASSPQDGYYGYTF. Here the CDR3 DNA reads TGTGCCAGCAGCCCCCAGGACGGCTACTATGGCTACACCTTC.

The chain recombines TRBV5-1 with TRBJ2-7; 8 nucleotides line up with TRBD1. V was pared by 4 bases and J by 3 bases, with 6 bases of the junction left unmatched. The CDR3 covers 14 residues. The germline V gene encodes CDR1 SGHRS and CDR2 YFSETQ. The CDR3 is CASSAGQVNYEQYF. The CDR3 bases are TGCGCCAGCAGCGCGGGACAGGTTAACTACGAGCAGTACTTC. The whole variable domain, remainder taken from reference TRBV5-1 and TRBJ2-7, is KAGVTQTPRYLIKTRGQQVTLSCSPISGHRSVSWYQQTPGQGLQFLFEYFSETQRNKGNFPGRFSGRQFSNSRSEMNVSTLELGDSALYLCASSAGQVNYEQYFGPGTRLTVT.

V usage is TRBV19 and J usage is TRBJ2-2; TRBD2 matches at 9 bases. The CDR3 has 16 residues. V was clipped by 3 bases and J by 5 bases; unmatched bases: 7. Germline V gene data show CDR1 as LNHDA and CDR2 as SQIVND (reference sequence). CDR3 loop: CASSIIAGVETGELFF. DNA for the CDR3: TGTGCCAGTAGTATTATAGCGGGGGTAGAGACCGGGGAGCTGTTTTTT.

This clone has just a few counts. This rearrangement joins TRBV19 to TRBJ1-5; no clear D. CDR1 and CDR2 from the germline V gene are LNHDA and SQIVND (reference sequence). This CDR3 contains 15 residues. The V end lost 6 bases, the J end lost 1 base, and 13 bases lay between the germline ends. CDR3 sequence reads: CASSSLGTSNQPQHF. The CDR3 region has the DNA TGTGCCAGTAGCTCCCTGGGCACGAGCAATCAGCCCCAGCATTTT.

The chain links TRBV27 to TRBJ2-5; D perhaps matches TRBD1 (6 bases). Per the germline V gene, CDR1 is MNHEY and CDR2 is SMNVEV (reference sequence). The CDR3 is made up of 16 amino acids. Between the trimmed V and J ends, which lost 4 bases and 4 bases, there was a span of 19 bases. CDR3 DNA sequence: TGTGCCAGCAGTTCCCTTCCCAGGGGCTCGACAGAGACCCAGTACTTC. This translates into CASSSLPRGSTETQYF.

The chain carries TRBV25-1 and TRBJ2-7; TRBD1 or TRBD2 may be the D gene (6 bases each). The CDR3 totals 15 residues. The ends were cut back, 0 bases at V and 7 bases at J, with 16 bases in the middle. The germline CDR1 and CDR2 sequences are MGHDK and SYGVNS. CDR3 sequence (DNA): TGTGCCAGCAGTGAATATATCGGGGGAAGGGGGGAGCAGTACTTC. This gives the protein CASSEYIGGRGEQYF.

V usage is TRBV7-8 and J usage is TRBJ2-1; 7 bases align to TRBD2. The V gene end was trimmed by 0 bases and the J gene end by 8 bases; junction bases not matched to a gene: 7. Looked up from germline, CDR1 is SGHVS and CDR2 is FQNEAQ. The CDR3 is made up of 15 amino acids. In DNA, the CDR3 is TGTGCCAGCAGCTTAGCGGCGGGGGTCGGGTATGAGCAGTTCTTC. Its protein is CASSLAAGVGYEQFF.

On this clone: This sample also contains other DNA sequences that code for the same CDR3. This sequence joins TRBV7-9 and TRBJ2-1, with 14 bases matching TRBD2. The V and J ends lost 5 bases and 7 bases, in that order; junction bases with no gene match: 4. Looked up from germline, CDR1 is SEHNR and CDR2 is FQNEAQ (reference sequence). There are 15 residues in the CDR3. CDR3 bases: TGTGCCAGCAGCCTTCGGACTAGCGGGAGGAATGAGCAGTTCTTC. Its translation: CASSLRTSGRNEQFF.

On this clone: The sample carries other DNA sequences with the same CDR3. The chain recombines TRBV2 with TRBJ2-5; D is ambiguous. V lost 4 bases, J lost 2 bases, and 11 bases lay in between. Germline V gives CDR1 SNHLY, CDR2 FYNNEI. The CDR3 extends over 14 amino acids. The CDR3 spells CASSVQGSQETQYF. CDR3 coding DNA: TGTGCCAGCAGTGTACAAGGGTCGCAAGAGACCCAGTACTTC.

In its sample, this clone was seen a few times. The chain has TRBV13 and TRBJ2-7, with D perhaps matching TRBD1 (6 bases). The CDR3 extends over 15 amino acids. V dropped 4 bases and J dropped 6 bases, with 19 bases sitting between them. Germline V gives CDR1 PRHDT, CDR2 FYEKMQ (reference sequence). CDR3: CASSSTEWAGVEQYF. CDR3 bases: TGTGCCAGCAGCTCTACCGAATGGGCAGGGGTCGAGCAGTACTTC. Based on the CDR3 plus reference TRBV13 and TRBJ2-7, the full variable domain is AAGVIQSPRHLIKEKRETATLKCYPIPRHDTVYWYQQGPGQDPQFLISFYEKMQSDKGSIPDRFSAQQFSDYHSELNMSSLELGDSALYFCASSSTEWAGVEQYFGPGTRLTVT.

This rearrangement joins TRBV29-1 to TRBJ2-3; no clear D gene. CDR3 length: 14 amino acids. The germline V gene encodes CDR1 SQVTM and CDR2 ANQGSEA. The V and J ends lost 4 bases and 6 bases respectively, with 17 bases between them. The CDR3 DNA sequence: TGCAGCGTTGGTGCGGTCAATATCCGGGATACGCAGTATTTT. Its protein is CSVGAVNIRDTQYF.

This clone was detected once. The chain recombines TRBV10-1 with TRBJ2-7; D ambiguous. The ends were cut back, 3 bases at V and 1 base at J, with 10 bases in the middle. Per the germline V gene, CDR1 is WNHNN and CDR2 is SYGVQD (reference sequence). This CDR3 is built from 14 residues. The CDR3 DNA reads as TGCGCCAGCAGTGATCCCCCAAATTCCTACGAGCAGTACTTC. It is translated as CASSDPPNSYEQYF.

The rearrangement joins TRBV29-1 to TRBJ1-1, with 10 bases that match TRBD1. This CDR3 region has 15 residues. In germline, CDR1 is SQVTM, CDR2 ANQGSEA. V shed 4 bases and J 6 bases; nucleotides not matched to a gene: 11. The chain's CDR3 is CSVGNLGTGASEAFF. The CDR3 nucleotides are TGCAGCGTTGGCAACCTGGGGACAGGGGCCTCTGAAGCTTTCTTT.

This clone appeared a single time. In DNA, the CDR3 is TGTGCCAGCAGTTTACGGACAGGTTGGAGCACTGAAGCTTTCTTT. The encoded protein is CASSLRTGWSTEAFF. This chain links TRBV28 with TRBJ1-1; 7 nucleotides match TRBD1. The trim removed 2 bases at V and 4 bases at J, leaving 7 bases unmatched. Looked up from germline, CDR1 is MDHEN and CDR2 is SYDVKM. This CDR3 is built from 15 residues.

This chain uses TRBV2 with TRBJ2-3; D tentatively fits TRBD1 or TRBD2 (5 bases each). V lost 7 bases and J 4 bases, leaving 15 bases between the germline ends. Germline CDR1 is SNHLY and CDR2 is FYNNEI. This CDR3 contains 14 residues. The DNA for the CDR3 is TGTGCCAGCATCGGGACGGCCCTCCCAGATACGCAGTATTTT. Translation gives CASIGTALPDTQYF.

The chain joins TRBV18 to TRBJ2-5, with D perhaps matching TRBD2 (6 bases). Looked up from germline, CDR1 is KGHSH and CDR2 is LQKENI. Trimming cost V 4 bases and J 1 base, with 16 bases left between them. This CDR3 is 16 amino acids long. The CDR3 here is CASSRVLEGPQETQYF. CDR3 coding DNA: TGTGCCAGCTCACGGGTATTGGAGGGTCCCCAAGAGACCCAGTACTTC.

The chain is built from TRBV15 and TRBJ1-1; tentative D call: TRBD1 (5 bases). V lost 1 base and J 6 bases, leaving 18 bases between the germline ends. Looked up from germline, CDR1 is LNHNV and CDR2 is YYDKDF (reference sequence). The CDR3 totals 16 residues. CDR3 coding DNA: TGTGCCACCAGCAGAGGGGACGACATGGGGTACTCTGAAGCTTTCTTT. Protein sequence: CATSRGDDMGYSEAFF.

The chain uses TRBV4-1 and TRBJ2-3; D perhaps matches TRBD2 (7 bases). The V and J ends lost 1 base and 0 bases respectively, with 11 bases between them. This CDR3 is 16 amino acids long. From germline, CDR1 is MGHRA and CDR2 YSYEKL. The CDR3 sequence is CASSQVGGASTDTQYF. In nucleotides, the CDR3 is TGCGCCAGCAGCCAAGTAGGGGGGGCGAGCACAGATACGCAGTATTTT.

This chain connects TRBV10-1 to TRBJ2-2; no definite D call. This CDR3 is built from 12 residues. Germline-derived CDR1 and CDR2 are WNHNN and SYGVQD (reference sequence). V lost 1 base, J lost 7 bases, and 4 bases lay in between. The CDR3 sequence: CASSELDGELFF. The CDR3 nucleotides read TGCGCCAGCAGTGAGTTAGACGGGGAGCTGTTTTTT.

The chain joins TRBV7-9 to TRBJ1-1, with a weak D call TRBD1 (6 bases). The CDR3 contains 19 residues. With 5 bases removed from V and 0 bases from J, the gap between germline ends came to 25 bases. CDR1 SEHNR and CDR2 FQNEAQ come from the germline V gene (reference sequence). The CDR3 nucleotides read TGTGCCAGCAGCCGCCCTCTAGGCGGGGGGACATCTCTGAACACTGAAGCTTTCTTT. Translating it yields CASSRPLGGGTSLNTEAFF.